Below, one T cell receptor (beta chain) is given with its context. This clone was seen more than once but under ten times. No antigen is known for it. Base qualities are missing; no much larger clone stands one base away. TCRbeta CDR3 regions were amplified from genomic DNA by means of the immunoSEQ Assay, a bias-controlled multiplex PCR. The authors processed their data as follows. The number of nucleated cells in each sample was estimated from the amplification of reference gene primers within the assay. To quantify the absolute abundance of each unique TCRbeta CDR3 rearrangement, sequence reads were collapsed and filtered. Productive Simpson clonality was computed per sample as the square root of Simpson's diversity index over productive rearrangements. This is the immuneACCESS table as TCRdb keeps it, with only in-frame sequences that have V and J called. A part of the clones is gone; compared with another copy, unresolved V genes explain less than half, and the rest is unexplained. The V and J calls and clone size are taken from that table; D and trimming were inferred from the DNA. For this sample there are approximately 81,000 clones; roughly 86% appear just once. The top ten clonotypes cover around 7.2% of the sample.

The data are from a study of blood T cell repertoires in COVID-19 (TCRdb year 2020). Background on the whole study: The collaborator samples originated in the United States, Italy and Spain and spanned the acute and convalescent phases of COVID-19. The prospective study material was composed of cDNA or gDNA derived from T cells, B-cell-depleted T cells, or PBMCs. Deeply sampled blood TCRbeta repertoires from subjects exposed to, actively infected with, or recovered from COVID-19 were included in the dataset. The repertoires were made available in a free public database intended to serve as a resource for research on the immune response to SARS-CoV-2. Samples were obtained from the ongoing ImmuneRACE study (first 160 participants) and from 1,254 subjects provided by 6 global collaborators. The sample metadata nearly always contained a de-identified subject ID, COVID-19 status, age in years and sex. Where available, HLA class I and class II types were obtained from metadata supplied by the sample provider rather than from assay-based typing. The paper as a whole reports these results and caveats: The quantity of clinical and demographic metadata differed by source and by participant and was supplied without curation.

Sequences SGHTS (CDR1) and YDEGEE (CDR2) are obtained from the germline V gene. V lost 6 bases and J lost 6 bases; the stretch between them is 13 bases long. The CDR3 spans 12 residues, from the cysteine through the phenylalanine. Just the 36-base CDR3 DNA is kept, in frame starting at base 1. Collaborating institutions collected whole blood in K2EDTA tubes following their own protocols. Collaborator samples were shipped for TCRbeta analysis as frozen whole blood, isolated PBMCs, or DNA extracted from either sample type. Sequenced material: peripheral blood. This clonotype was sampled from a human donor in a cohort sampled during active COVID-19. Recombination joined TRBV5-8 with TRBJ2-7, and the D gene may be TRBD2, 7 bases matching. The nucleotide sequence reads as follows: TGTGCCAGCAATTTGGGAGGGGGCGAGCAGTACTTC. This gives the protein CASNLGGGEQYF.